Listed here is a single TCR beta chain. The data derive from a study of OX40 agonist ivuxolimab in advanced cancers. Study overall: Every 2 weeks, ivuxolimab was infused into the patients intravenously at between 0.01 and 10 mg/kg.

The assay was immunoSEQ multiplex PCR, and TCRdb's table has in-frame clones only and misses some. The top ten hold roughly 3.5% of the sample, which has around 94,000 clones, 92% seen once. The specimen comprised CD4+ or CD8+ T cells sorted from blood, sampled in a trial of the OX40 agonist ivuxolimab. This clonotype was obtained from an adult with an advanced solid tumor such as melanoma, head and neck, liver or kidney cancer.

The CDR3 nucleotides read TGTGCCAGCAGCCTATCGCAGGGGGCGGGATACTTC. Translation gives CASSLSQGAGYF. This sequence joins TRBV5-6 and TRBJ2-5; TRBD1 matches 8 bases. The germline V gene has CDR1 SGHDT and CDR2 YYEEEE. CDR3 length: 12 amino acids. Trimming removed 4 bases from V and 14 bases from J; junction bases left unmatched: 10.